This T cell receptor beta chain derives from a study of T cells expressing NK-cell markers. Looking at the study overall: Seven donors tested HCMV-seropositive and one tested seronegative among the eight sequenced.

The cDNA for TCR beta came from 5'RACE template switching with UMIs. TCRdb reprocessed the 5' RACE reads, with one entry per CDR3 protein and no DNA. Reported are about 460,000 distinct CDR3 sequences; the ten largest clones contain 1.4% to 1.5%. The V gene's germline CDR1 is SGDLS and CDR2 YYNGEE. This CDR3 region has 15 residues. This chain connects TRBV9 to TRBJ2-1; as DNA is missing, the TRBD2 call by TCRdb cannot be tested. Specimen: blood T cells: a sorted CD56 or NKG2C T cell subset, CD4+ or CD8+ T cells, or bulk PBMC T cells (not recorded which). The sequence derives from a woman aged 45-60 years in good health. The CDR3 sequence is CASSALAGVSHEQFF.